Listed below are T cell receptor beta chains from one sample, sequenced in a study of a mutant IDH1 vaccine in newly diagnosed glioma. No antigens are known for them. Method: immunoSEQ multiplex PCR; TCRdb's copy keeps in-frame clones and lacks some. The profile shows 65,000 to 85,000 clones, approximately 86% of them singletons. The sample was PBMCs, taken from a glioma patient whose treatment included an IDH1 peptide vaccine. All receptors derive from a man aged 25-40 years with glioma. The CDR3 runs from the conserved cysteine through the conserved F or W. The order of the fields is D gene, J gene, clone size, V gene, CDR3 DNA, CDR3 protein. D genes are given only for firm matches. Some rows have no size entry. The others give once, few or many, or a class for an expanded clone.

.,TRBJ1-6,.,TRBV9,TGTGCCAGCAGCGTAGAACGGGCCGCGAGGGGTAATTCACCCCTCCACTTT,CASSVERAARGNSPLHF
.,TRBJ2-1,.,TRBV19,TGTGCCAGTACCTACGACGGGGGTCGGGATGAGCAGTTCTTC,CASTYDGGRDEQFF
.,TRBJ1-3,.,TRBV27,TGTGCCAGCAAAGAGGGGTTAGGAGCTGGAAACACCATATATTTT,CASKEGLGAGNTIYF
.,TRBJ1-2,few,TRBV2,TGTGCCAGCAGGGGACCGTCGGGCTACACCTTC,CASRGPSGYTF
.,TRBJ1-5,.,TRBV5-7,TGTGCCAGCAGCTTGAGGCCAGCTAAGAGTATGGATAGCAATCAGCCCCAGCATTTT,CASSLRPAKSMDSNQPQHF
TRBD2,TRBJ2-3,once,TRBV6-6,TGTGCCAGCGACACCTTTAGCGGGACTAGCACAGATACGCAGTATTTT,CASDTFSGTSTDTQYF
.,TRBJ1-3,.,TRBV4-1,TGCGCCAGCAGCCTAATTCACCCGAGGGAAAACACCATATATTTT,CASSLIHPRENTIYF
.,TRBJ2-1,.,TRBV28,TGTGCCAGCAGTGGGCTAGGGGTCTACAATGAGCAGTTCTTC,CASSGLGVYNEQFF
.,TRBJ1-2,.,TRBV6-1,TGTGCCAGCAGTGAACCTACCCCGACAGGAAAGGATGGCTACACCTTC,CASSEPTPTGKDGYTF
.,TRBJ2-3,once,TRBV9,TGTGCCAGCAGCGTCGTCCTTGGCACAGATACGCAGTATTTT,CASSVVLGTDTQYF
TRBD2,TRBJ2-1,.,TRBV9,TGTGCCAGCAGCCGAGAACCGGGACTAGCAGTGAATGAGCAGTTCTTC,CASSREPGLAVNEQFF
TRBD2,TRBJ2-7,.,TRBV4-3,TGCGCCAGCAGCCAAGTAGCCGCTAGCGGGATACCCTACGAGCAGTACTTC,CASSQVAASGIPYEQYF
.,TRBJ1-1,.,TRBV11-1,TGTGCCAGCAGCCCAAGGGTGGACCTCGGAGAAGCTTTCTTT,CASSPRVDLGEAFF
.,TRBJ2-1,.,TRBV11-2,TGTGCCAGCAGCTTAGGGTGGGCCAATGAGCAGTTCTTC,CASSLGWANEQFF
TRBD1,TRBJ1-2,once,TRBV7-2,TGTGCCAGCAGCCCTGGACAGGGGGCGTATGGCTACACCTTC,CASSPGQGAYGYTF
.,TRBJ1-5,.,TRBV7-2,TGTGCCAGCAGTTCTGACACCCTGGGTCCCCAGCATTTT,CASSSDTLGPQHF
.,TRBJ2-3,.,TRBV15,TGTGCCACCAGCAGAGATAGGGGGGCCACAGATACGCAGTATTTT,CATSRDRGATDTQYF
TRBD2,TRBJ2-1,.,TRBV2,TGTGCCAGCGATCGGGCGGGGGGGCTGCCGGAGCAGTTCTTC,CASDRAGGLPEQFF
TRBD2,TRBJ2-3,.,TRBV5-6,TGTGCCAGCAGCGAAACACGGTCTGTAGCGGGAGGGCACCGTGGTACGCAGTATTTT,CASSETRSVAGGHRGTQYF
.,TRBJ1-2,.,TRBV29-1,TGCAGCGTTGAAGTAGTGGCAGGGGCTAACTATGGCTACACCTTC,CSVEVVAGANYGYTF
.,TRBJ2-7,.,TRBV27,TGTGCCAGCAGCCCCCAGGGCAGCAGCTCCTACGAGCAGTACTTC,CASSPQGSSSYEQYF
.,TRBJ1-2,.,TRBV19,TGTGCCAGTACTCCTACGGGCCAAGGAGGCTACACCTTC,CASTPTGQGGYTF
TRBD1,TRBJ1-4,.,TRBV19,TGTGCCAGTAGTACCGGGACAGGAGCAACTAATGAAAAACTGTTTTTT,CASSTGTGATNEKLFF
TRBD1,TRBJ2-1,.,TRBV18,TGTGCCAGCTCAGAGAACAGGGGCAATGAGCAGTTCTTC,CASSENRGNEQFF
.,TRBJ2-7,.,TRBV27,TGTGCCAGCAGTCGGAGGGGGACGGCCTACGAGCAGTACTTC,CASSRRGTAYEQYF
.,TRBJ1-3,.,TRBV4-2,TGTGCCAGCAGCCAAGATCTTGGTGGAGCTGGAAACACCATATATTTT,CASSQDLGGAGNTIYF
.,TRBJ1-3,.,TRBV4-2,TGTGCCAGCACCCGATCGTACTACTCTGGAAACACCATATATTTT,CASTRSYYSGNTIYF
.,TRBJ2-1,.,TRBV4-3,TGCGCCAGCAGCCAAGAACCAGGCAGCTCCTACAATGAGCAGTTCTTC,CASSQEPGSSYNEQFF
TRBD1,TRBJ1-1,.,TRBV6-1,TGTGCCAGCAGTGAATTAGCGGGGACAGATGTACAAGCTTTCTTT,CASSELAGTDVQAFF
.,TRBJ1-2,few,TRBV5-1,TGCGCCAGCAGCGCAACCACCTATGGCTACACCTTC,CASSATTYGYTF
TRBD2,TRBJ2-7,.,TRBV6-5,TGTGCCAGCAGTCTAGCGGGAGCTCAGTACGAGCAGTACTTC,CASSLAGAQYEQYF
TRBD1,TRBJ1-6,.,TRBV15,TGTGCCACCAGCCGGGACAGTAGGGGATCACCCCTCCACTTT,CATSRDSRGSPLHF
TRBD2,TRBJ2-4,once,TRBV7-9,TGTGCCAGCAGCTTAGTATGGGGCGGGAGGGCCGCCATTCAGTACTTC,CASSLVWGGRAAIQYF
.,TRBJ2-7,.,TRBV5-1,TGCGCCAGCAGCTCCCTCGGGGTAAACGAGCAGTACTTC,CASSSLGVNEQYF
.,TRBJ2-3,.,TRBV27,TGTGCCAGCAGCAAGTTGACAGTTTTCAGCACAGATACGCAGTATTTT,CASSKLTVFSTDTQYF
.,TRBJ1-2,.,TRBV27,TGTGCCAGCAGGGCGGACGGTAACTATGGCTACACCTTC,CASRADGNYGYTF
TRBD1,TRBJ2-7,.,TRBV28,TGTGCCAGCAGTTCCCCAGGACAGGGATCCTACGAGCAGTACTTC,CASSSPGQGSYEQYF
TRBD1,TRBJ2-3,.,TRBV28,TGTGCCAGCAGACAGGACAGGGACACAGATACGCAGTATTTT,CASRQDRDTDTQYF
.,TRBJ2-3,.,TRBV6-9,TGTGCCAGCAGACGACAGGGCACAGATACGCAGTATTTT,CASRRQGTDTQYF
.,TRBJ2-7,.,TRBV7-6,TGTGCCAGCAGCTTAGCTCCCGGACAGACCAACTCCTACGAGCAGTACTTC,CASSLAPGQTNSYEQYF
TRBD2,TRBJ2-7,.,TRBV30,TGTGCCTGGTCCCACGGGACTAGGGGGGAGCAGTACTTC,CAWSHGTRGEQYF
TRBD2,TRBJ2-2,.,TRBV10-3,TGTGCCATCACCGGGACTAGCGGGGGGGCAATCGACACCGGGGAGCTGTTTTTT,CAITGTSGGAIDTGELFF
.,TRBJ2-1,.,TRBV9,TGTGCCAGCAGCCCACTGGCGGGTGGGAATGAGCAGTTCTTC,CASSPLAGGNEQFF
TRBD2,TRBJ2-1,.,TRBV15,TGTGCCACCAGCAGACCGGGACTAGCCGCCGGTGAGCAGTTCTTC,CATSRPGLAAGEQFF
.,TRBJ2-7,.,TRBV11-2,TGTGCCAGCAGCAGCCCATCCAGGGCCCCCTACGAGCAGTACTTC,CASSSPSRAPYEQYF
.,TRBJ1-1,.,TRBV6-5,TGTGCCAGCAGTCCCCCGGGGGAGCTGAACACTGAAGCTTTCTTT,CASSPPGELNTEAFF
.,TRBJ2-1,.,TRBV5-1,TGCGCCAGCAGTCACGGGACTCTATACAATGAGCAGTTCTTC,CASSHGTLYNEQFF
.,TRBJ1-2,.,TRBV5-1,TGCGCCAGCAGCTTGGTTCAGGGGACCTATGGCTACACCTTC,CASSLVQGTYGYTF
.,TRBJ2-7,.,TRBV15,TGTGCCACCAGCAGAGACACCTCCTACGAGCAGTACTTC,CATSRDTSYEQYF
TRBD1,TRBJ1-3,.,TRBV29-1,TGCAGCGTTCGTTTACAGGGGGCACGAGGAAACACCATATATTTT,CSVRLQGARGNTIYF
.,TRBJ1-2,.,TRBV2,TGTGCCAGCAGTAGCGACAGCAACTATGGCTACACCTTC,CASSSDSNYGYTF
TRBD2,TRBJ2-5,.,TRBV5-6,TGTGCCAGCAGCGTCGCGGCGGGGGGGCACGAGACCCAGTACTTC,CASSVAAGGHETQYF
.,TRBJ1-5,.,TRBV6-1,TGTGCCAGCAGTGACCGGACAGTAAGCAATCAGCCCCAGCATTTT,CASSDRTVSNQPQHF
TRBD1,TRBJ1-2,.,TRBV28,TGTGCCAGCAGTTTGCCCCCAGGGGGTATTGGCTACACCTTC,CASSLPPGGIGYTF